These 31 T cell receptor beta chains were all obtained from the same sample, sequenced in a study of T cell changes during pregnancy in multiple sclerosis (dated by TCRdb to about 2019). Receptor libraries were prepared by the immunoSEQ multiplex PCR assay. Imported from immuneACCESS, the table was reduced by TCRdb to in-frame sequences with V and J called. These copies leave out some clones; in studies compared against another copy, an unresolved V gene accounts for under half, and the cause of the remainder is not known. The sample profile shows 55,000 to 65,000 clones; 75% to 90% of them were found once. The leading ten clones occupy 0.7% to 0.9% of the sample. Here the sequenced sample was peripheral blood, taken in the first trimester of pregnancy. The source of these receptors is a female donor in good health, enrolled as a control in a pregnancy study.

About this clone: The junction departs from the called germline gene at one end, perhaps through a read error. The chain uses TRBV20-1 and TRBJ2-3; no clear D. CDR3 size: 9 residues. The V gene's germline CDR1 is DFQATT and CDR2 SNEGSKA (reference sequence). The DNA for the CDR3 is TGCAGTGCTAGAGACGAGATCGCTTTT. This gives the protein CSARDEIAF.

The chain links TRBV7-9 to TRBJ1-6; no reliable D call. The V gene's germline CDR1 is SEHNR and CDR2 FQNEAQ (reference sequence). This CDR3 region has 15 residues. The V gene lost 4 bases and the J gene lost 11 bases, with 18 bases spanning the gap. This CDR3 is CASSSGGGRQAPLHF. DNA of the CDR3: TGTGCCAGCAGCTCTGGCGGCGGGCGACAAGCACCCCTCCACTTT.

This clone has only a few counts. The chain's CDR3 is CASSQDTGKTEAFF. Here the CDR3 DNA reads TGCGCCAGCAGCCAAGATACAGGGAAGACTGAAGCTTTCTTT. This chain joins TRBV4-3 and TRBJ1-1; TRBD1 is a possible D gene (6 bases). V lost 0 bases and J 5 bases, leaving 10 bases between the germline ends. The CDR3 length is 14 residues. Germline V CDR1 and CDR2: LGHNA, YSLEER.

The CDR3 nucleotides are TGCGCCAGCAGTGGAGGTGGGGATAATTCACCCCTCCACTTT. Translated, it gives CASSGGGDNSPLHF. J is TRBJ1-6 and V is TRBV5-1; no reliable D call. The germline V and J ends were trimmed by 5 bases and 5 bases, with 11 bases remaining between them. This CDR3 has 14 residues. Looked up from germline, CDR1 is SGHRS and CDR2 is YFSETQ.

The gene calls are TRBV7-3 and TRBJ2-5; D is perhaps TRBD1 (5 bases). This CDR3 spans 14 amino acids. Germline V gene sequence: CDR1 SGHTA, CDR2 FQGTGA. Trimming removed 1 base at V and 4 bases at J, with 10 bases between. In DNA form, the CDR3 reads TGTGCCAGCAGCTTAAACCAGGGTTCAGAGACCCAGTACTTC. Protein sequence: CASSLNQGSETQYF.

The chain is built from TRBV30 and TRBJ1-2; no reliable D call. CDR3 length: 10 residues. Germline CDR1 and CDR2: GTSNPN and SVGIG (reference sequence). The germline V and J ends were trimmed by 5 bases and 7 bases, with 8 bases remaining between them. CDR3: CAWGRGGYTF. Written as DNA, the CDR3 is TGTGCCTGGGGTAGAGGTGGCTACACCTTC.

The V gene is TRBV4-3, the J gene TRBJ1-1; the match to TRBD1 covers 8 bases. The junction had 9 bases not matched to a gene; V was cut back by 1 base and J by 11 bases. The CDR3 has 14 amino acids. Looked up from germline, CDR1 is LGHNA and CDR2 is YSLEER. DNA for the CDR3: TGCGCCAGCAGCCAAGCCAGGACAGGGAGTAAGGCTTTCTTT. This encodes CASSQARTGSKAFF.

This clone was seen only a few times. The rearrangement joins TRBV29-1 to TRBJ1-1; a possible D gene is TRBD1 (6 bases). From germline, CDR1 is SQVTM and CDR2 ANQGSEA. Trimming stripped 4 bases from V and 7 bases from J, with 19 bases between. The CDR3 has 14 amino acids. The CDR3 region is CSVAAFGGRNEAFF. The DNA for the CDR3 is TGCAGCGTTGCGGCATTCGGGGGGCGGAATGAAGCTTTCTTT.

The chain has TRBV13 and TRBJ2-7; 9 nucleotides agree with TRBD1. The CDR3 is 14 amino acids. Germline CDR1 PRHDT, CDR2 FYEKMQ (reference sequence). V lost 4 bases, J lost 3 bases, and 4 bases stayed unmatched. For the CDR3, the DNA is TGTGCCAGCAGCTCGACAGGGGGTATCTACGAGCAGTACTTC. This sequence encodes CASSSTGGIYEQYF.

This chain links TRBV27 with TRBJ1-2; D is perhaps TRBD1 (5 bases). The CDR3 is 14 amino acids. Trimming took 3 bases from V and 0 from J, leaving 8 bases between them. Per the germline V gene, CDR1 is MNHEY and CDR2 is SMNVEV (reference sequence). In DNA, the CDR3 is TGTGCCAGCAGTTTCAAGGGGACTAACTATGGCTACACCTTC. Translation gives CASSFKGTNYGYTF.

CDR3 sequence (DNA): TGCGCCAGCAGCTTGGACAGGTTCGAGCAGTACTTC. Its translation is CASSLDRFEQYF. This chain uses TRBV5-1 with TRBJ2-7; possible D gene TRBD1, 5 bases. This CDR3 comprises 12 residues. The V and J ends lost 0 bases and 6 bases respectively, with 7 bases between them. Germline CDR1 is SGHRS and CDR2 is YFSETQ.

The CDR3 region is CASSKIYQGARRTYEQYF. The CDR3 nucleotides read TGTGCCAGCAGCAAGATCTATCAGGGGGCAAGGAGGACCTACGAGCAGTACTTC. The chain uses TRBV21-1 and TRBJ2-7; TRBD1 reflects the table's D call only, with no check against the DNA. TRBV21-1 is marked as a pseudogene. This CDR3 is 18 amino acids long.

The V and J genes are TRBV5-1 and TRBJ2-1, with TRBD1 matching over 7 bases. The V segment lost 2 bases and the J segment 2 bases; nucleotides outside the gene matches: 4. CDR1 is SGHRS and CDR2 is YFSETQ in the germline V gene. CDR3 length: 15 residues. Written as DNA, the CDR3 is TGCGCCAGCAGCTTCAGGCAGGGGGCCTACAATGAGCAGTTCTTC. Translated, it gives CASSFRQGAYNEQFF.

The rearrangement links TRBV2 to TRBJ2-2; the D gene is possibly TRBD2 (5 bases). V lost 2 bases to trimming and J lost 4 bases, with 11 bases between them. Germline V gene data show CDR1 as SNHLY and CDR2 as FYNNEI. This CDR3 spans 15 amino acids. CDR3 protein: CASSETRVPTGELFF. The CDR3, as DNA: TGTGCCAGCAGTGAAACGAGGGTCCCCACCGGGGAGCTGTTTTTT.

The chain recombines TRBV30 with TRBJ2-2; possibly TRBD2 for D (6 bases). The ends were cut back, 2 bases at V and 7 bases at J, with 20 bases in the middle. This CDR3 contains 16 residues. The germline V gene has CDR1 GTSNPN and CDR2 SVGIG (reference sequence). CDR3: CAWSIIKGRGIGELFF. The DNA of the CDR3 is TGTGCCTGGAGTATTATTAAGGGGCGCGGGATCGGGGAGCTGTTTTTT. The full variable domain, its missing parts supplied by reference TRBV30 and TRBJ2-2, is SQTIHQWPATLVQPVGSPLSLECTVEGTSNPNLYWYRQAAGRGLQLLFYSVGIGQISSEVPQNLSASRPQDRQFILSSKKLLLSDSGFYLCAWSIIKGRGIGELFFGEGSRLTVL.

This rearrangement joins TRBV30 to TRBJ1-1; maybe TRBD1 (5 bases). Germline lookup yields CDR1 GTSNPN and CDR2 SVGIG (reference sequence). The CDR3 consists of 9 residues. Trimming pared 8 bases from V and 6 bases from J, leaving 7 bases between. For the CDR3, the DNA is TGTGCCGGACAACCTGAAGCTTTCTTT. Protein product: CAGQPEAFF.

This chain links TRBV2 with TRBJ1-1, with D possibly being TRBD1 (5 bases). The germline CDR1 and CDR2 sequences are SNHLY and FYNNEI. V gave up 4 bases and J gave up 6 bases, with 12 bases separating them. The CDR3 has 13 residues. This chain's CDR3 is CASSVGGGSEAFF. The CDR3 DNA reads as TGTGCCAGCAGTGTCGGCGGGGGTTCTGAAGCTTTCTTT. Looking up the rest from reference TRBV2 and TRBJ1-1 gives the full variable domain: EPEVTQTPSHQVTQMGQEVILRCVPISNHLYFYWYRQILGQKVEFLVSFYNNEISEKSEIFDDQFSVERPDGSNFTLKIRSTKLEDSAMYFCASSVGGGSEAFFGQGTRLTVV.

This sequence joins TRBV7-2 and TRBJ2-7; 11 nucleotides match TRBD2. This CDR3 comprises 15 residues. Germline V gives CDR1 SGHTA, CDR2 FQGNSA. V shed 5 bases and J 5 bases; nucleotides not matched to a gene: 8. CDR3 nucleotides: TGTGCCAGCAGCACGGCTAGCGGGGGGCTCCACGAGCAGTACTTC. It is translated as CASSTASGGLHEQYF.

The chain joins TRBV6-5 to TRBJ1-2, with D hard to call. With 7 bases removed from V and 3 bases from J, the gap between germline ends came to 6 bases. The CDR3 runs 11 residues. Per the germline V gene, CDR1 is MNHEY and CDR2 is SVGAGI. Written as DNA, the CDR3 is TGTGCCAGCATGAGGGACTATGGCTACACCTTC. This sequence encodes CASMRDYGYTF.

V and J are TRBV6-1 and TRBJ2-5; 9 bases line up with TRBD2. The trim removed 3 bases at V and 5 bases at J, leaving 4 bases unmatched. This CDR3 comprises 14 residues. Germline-derived CDR1 and CDR2 are MNHNS and SASEGT. CDR3 nucleotides: TGTGCCAGCAGTGATGGGACTAGCTTTGAGACCCAGTACTTC. It yields the protein CASSDGTSFETQYF.

The chain uses TRBV19 and TRBJ1-6, with D unclear. Germline V gives CDR1 LNHDA, CDR2 SQIVND (reference sequence). This CDR3 comprises 16 residues. The V gene lost 3 bases and the J gene lost 0 bases, with 9 bases spanning the gap. For the CDR3, the DNA is TGTGCCAGTAGTATCGAAGGGAGCTCCTATAATTCACCCCTCCACTTT. Protein sequence: CASSIEGSSYNSPLHF.

This clone was counted a few times. This chain connects TRBV4-1 to TRBJ2-2, with TRBD1 as a possible D gene (5 bases). The germline V gene encodes CDR1 MGHRA and CDR2 YSYEKL. The CDR3 length is 14 residues. V gave up 0 bases and J gave up 5 bases, with 7 bases separating them. The CDR3 sequence: CASSQEYRTGELFF. Here the CDR3 DNA reads TGCGCCAGCAGCCAAGAATACAGGACCGGGGAGCTGTTTTTT.

The chain is built from TRBV10-3 and TRBJ1-2; D might be TRBD1 (5 bases). From germline, CDR1 is ENHRY and CDR2 SYGVKD. This CDR3 has 17 amino acids. Trimming pared 7 bases from V and 0 bases from J, leaving 21 bases between. CDR3 sequence: CAINSGGRERPNYGYTF. The CDR3 nucleotides are TGTGCCATCAATAGCGGTGGCAGGGAGCGTCCTAACTATGGCTACACCTTC.

V usage is TRBV10-3 and J usage is TRBJ1-2; tentatively, D is TRBD1 (5 bases). The CDR3 totals 14 residues. Germline CDR1 and CDR2: ENHRY and SYGVKD. Trimming pared 4 bases from V and 6 bases from J, leaving 15 bases between. The CDR3 reads CAISARDGEDGYTF. The CDR3 DNA follows: TGTGCCATCAGTGCCCGGGACGGGGAGGATGGCTACACCTTC.

The genes are TRBV11-2 and TRBJ1-2; D is perhaps TRBD1 (5 bases). Trimming removed 5 bases at V and 5 bases at J, with 18 bases between. Germline V gene sequence: CDR1 SGHAT, CDR2 FQNNGV. The CDR3 consists of 15 residues. The CDR3 protein is CASSPDGALIYGYTF. CDR3 in DNA: TGTGCCAGCAGCCCCGATGGGGCTCTTATTTATGGCTACACCTTC.

In DNA form, the CDR3 reads TGTGCCAGCAGCGCCCCGCGAGAGCCCGGAGCTTTCTTT. Translation gives CASSAPREPGAFF. This sequence joins TRBV9 and TRBJ1-1; D unclear. The CDR3 loop spans 13 amino acids. Trimming shortened V by 3 bases and J by 10 bases, and 16 bases separated the two germline ends. The germline gives CDR1 SGDLS, CDR2 YYNGEE.

The chain recombines TRBV5-1 with TRBJ1-5; 7 bases map to TRBD1. The germline V gene has CDR1 SGHRS and CDR2 YFSETQ. The V and J ends lost 2 bases and 4 bases, in that order; junction bases with no gene match: 3. The length of the CDR3 is 14 residues. The CDR3 nucleotides read TGCGCCAGCAGCTTAGAGACAGGGAATCAGCCCCAGCATTTT. Translation: CASSLETGNQPQHF.

This sequence joins TRBV25-1 and TRBJ2-3; 9 positions match TRBD2. Germline CDR1 reads MGHDK; CDR2 reads SYGVNS. The CDR3 runs to 17 residues. V lost 4 bases, J lost 4 bases, and 12 bases stayed unmatched. The CDR3 bases are TGTGCCAGCAGTGTCCGCAGTTTAGCGGGGGCCCCAGATACGCAGTATTTT. Protein sequence: CASSVRSLAGAPDTQYF. Full variable domain (remainder filled in from reference TRBV25-1 and TRBJ2-3): EADIYQTPRYLVIGTGKKITLECSQTMGHDKMYWYQQDPGMELHLIHYSYGVNSTEKGDLSSESTVSRIRTEHFPLTLESARPSHTSQYLCASSVRSLAGAPDTQYFGPGTRLTVL.

The CDR3 loop is CASSTDRGGNQPQHF. For the CDR3, the DNA is TGTGCCAGCAGCACAGACAGGGGAGGCAATCAGCCCCAGCATTTT. The chain couples TRBV5-4 to TRBJ1-5, with TRBD1 identical over 8 bases. V was clipped by 4 bases and J by 2 bases; unmatched bases: 5. CDR1 is SGHNT and CDR2 is YYREEE in the germline V gene (reference sequence). The CDR3 runs to 15 residues.

The chain recombines TRBV12-5 with TRBJ2-1, with TRBD2 identical over 9 bases. The V segment lost 3 bases and the J segment 3 bases; nucleotides outside the gene matches: 0. The CDR3 has 14 residues. Germline V gene sequence: CDR1 LGHNT, CDR2 FRNRAP. The CDR3 DNA sequence: TGTGCTAGTGGTTTAGCGGGGGGCTACAATGAGCAGTTCTTC. Its translation: CASGLAGGYNEQFF. Full variable domain (remainder filled in from reference TRBV12-5 and TRBJ2-1): DARVTQTPRHKVTEMGQEVTMRCQPILGHNTVFWYRQTMMQGLELLAYFRNRAPLDDSGMPKDRFSAEMPDATLATLKIQPSEPRDSAVYFCASGLAGGYNEQFFGPGTRLTVL.

This chain joins TRBV4-2 and TRBJ2-6; D remains ambiguous. CDR3 length: 16 amino acids. In germline, CDR1 is LGHNA, CDR2 YNFKEQ. Trimming took off 0 bases at V and 0 bases at J, with 6 bases between the two ends. The CDR3 spells CASSQDSLSGANVLTF. CDR3 sequence (DNA): TGTGCCAGCAGCCAAGACAGTCTCTCTGGGGCCAACGTCCTGACTTTC.